The clone carrying this T cell receptor beta chain was seen a few times. Its specificity is unknown. Preparation of the TCRbeta library used unique molecular identifiers. TCRdb re-called the PCR reads through MiXCR, storing one row per CDR3 protein. The sample has hundreds of thousands of distinct CDR3 sequences, about 24% seen once. The sample comes from a study of T-cell reconstitution after alpha-beta-depleted transplantation in children. General observations from the study: Newly produced T cells mostly provided counts and TCRbeta diversity after one year, as hyperexpanded clones declined.

The TCR sequence derives from a female patient between 2 and 15 years old who had a stem cell transplant for congenital amegakaryocytic thrombocytopenia, so the T cells may come from the graft donor. Sequences were derived from PBMCs, mostly from graft donor cells, sampled 360 days after TCRalphabeta/CD19-depleted stem cell transplant.

Written as DNA, the CDR3 is TGCAGTGCAACAAACCGACAGGGGTCCGACGAGCAGTACTTC. As protein: CSATNRQGSDEQYF. The genes are TRBV20-1 and TRBJ2-7, with 8 bases lining up with TRBD1. CDR3 length equals 14 residues. Germline V gene sequence: CDR1 DFQATT, CDR2 SNEGSKA (reference sequence). The V and J ends lost 6 bases and 5 bases, in that order; junction bases with no gene match: 12.